This TCR beta chain was recorded in a study of cytomegalovirus exposure and HLA in healthy donors. As for the study in general: Drawn from HLA-typed donors, approximately 86 million unique TCRs were held in an early data release. Broader study findings: The authors enumerated 150 to 200 TCR beta chains as linked to cytomegalovirus.

The CDR3 is 16 amino acids. The germline V gene encodes CDR1 SSHAT and CDR2 FNYEAQ (reference sequence). About this clone: What it binds is not known. Mismatch with germline at one junction end may stem from a read error.

Primers: 60 Vbeta forward and 13 Jbeta reverse. Profiled with immunoSEQ multiplex PCR; TCRdb holds only in-frame clones, not every one. The sample records about 75,000 clones, roughly 88% being singletons. This chain joins TRBV7-7 and TRBJ2-5; 10 bases align to TRBD2. The end of the DNA aligns better with TRBJ2-7, so the J call may be wrong. Sequencing was carried out using PBMCs. This clonotype originated in a man in his 70s in good health and CMV-seropositive. Written as DNA, the CDR3 is TGTGCTAGCAGCCCGGGGCTAGCGGGGGTCTCCTACGAGCAGTACTTC. It codes for CASSPGLAGVSYEQYF.